Each of the 22 T cell receptor beta chains below was sequenced from the same sample in a study of blood T cell repertoires in COVID-19. Here immunoSEQ multiplex PCR was the method, and the copy in TCRdb shows in-frame clones only, minus some. The sample has under 300,000 clones; around 83% are singletons. Sequencing was done on a sample of peripheral blood. The receptors shown here come from an elderly woman with acute or convalescent COVID-19.

The chain uses TRBV10-3 and TRBJ1-2, with 7 bases fitting TRBD1. The V gene end was trimmed by 6 bases and the J gene end by 2 bases; junction bases not matched to a gene: 3. This CDR3 has 13 amino acids. Germline CDR1 reads ENHRY; CDR2 reads SYGVKD. CDR3 residues: CAIRQGQNYGYTF. The CDR3 coding sequence is TGTGCCATCAGGCAGGGACAGAACTATGGCTACACCTTC.

The chain has TRBV2 and TRBJ1-6; D may be TRBD1 (6 bases). This CDR3 is built from 16 residues. From germline, CDR1 is SNHLY and CDR2 FYNNEI. The V end was cut by 6 bases, the J end by 0 bases, with 12 bases between. CDR3 DNA sequence: TGTGCCAGCAGCCTACAGGGTAGCTCCTATAATTCACCCCTCCACTTT. It translates to CASSLQGSSYNSPLHF.

This clone was seen a few times. V usage is TRBV7-3 and J usage is TRBJ1-2, with D perhaps TRBD1 (6 bases). CDR3 length equals 15 residues. Looked up from germline, CDR1 is SGHTA and CDR2 is FQGTGA. V dropped 5 bases and J dropped 4 bases, with 17 bases sitting between them. The CDR3, as DNA: TGTGCCAGCAGCCCTGGGAGGGGGACCTCCTATGGCTACACCTTC. Protein product: CASSPGRGTSYGYTF.

This chain uses TRBV28 with TRBJ1-2, with D tentatively TRBD1 (5 bases). V was trimmed by 10 bases and J by 5 bases, leaving 11 bases between them. CDR1 and CDR2 from the germline V gene are MDHEN and SYDVKM. The CDR3 contains 11 residues. This chain's CDR3 is CAIRRAYGYTF. DNA for the CDR3: TGTGCCATCCGCAGGGCTTATGGCTACACCTTC.

The J gene is TRBJ2-1, the V gene TRBV5-1, with 15 bases identical to TRBD2. In germline, CDR1 is SGHRS, CDR2 YFSETQ. After removal of 4 bases from V and 2 bases from J, the junction contained 7 bases not matched to a gene. CDR3 length: 18 amino acids. CDR3 region: CASSPRTSGGATYNEQFF. CDR3 nucleotides: TGCGCCAGCAGCCCCCGGACTAGCGGGGGGGCAACCTACAATGAGCAGTTCTTC. Complete variable domain (other parts from reference TRBV5-1 and TRBJ2-1): KAGVTQTPRYLIKTRGQQVTLSCSPISGHRSVSWYQQTPGQGLQFLFEYFSETQRNKGNFPGRFSGRQFSNSRSEMNVSTLELGDSALYLCASSPRTSGGATYNEQFFGPGTRLTVL.

This sequence joins TRBV5-1 and TRBJ1-4; 7 nucleotides align to TRBD1. The CDR3 is 14 amino acids. Germline values: CDR1 SGHRS, CDR2 YFSETQ. J lost 5 bases, V lost 4 bases, and 5 bases had no gene match. The DNA for the CDR3 is TGCGCCAGCAGCCCTCTGGACAGGAATGAAAAACTGTTTTTT. It yields the protein CASSPLDRNEKLFF.

The chain's CDR3 is CASSIDAGFEQFF. The CDR3 coding sequence is TGTGCCAGTAGTATAGATGCAGGATTTGAGCAGTTCTTC. J is TRBJ2-1 and V is TRBV19; D remains unclear. This CDR3 is 13 amino acids long. CDR1 and CDR2 (germline): LNHDA, SQIVND (reference sequence). With 0 bases removed from V and 9 bases from J, the gap between germline ends came to 9 bases.

V and J are TRBV3-1 (or the pseudogene TRBV3-2) and TRBJ2-2; TRBD2 matches 11 bases. J lost 7 bases, V lost 0 bases, and 10 bases had no gene match. The germline V gene has CDR1 LGHDT and CDR2 YNNKEL (reference sequence). The CDR3 spans 18 residues. CDR3 nucleotides: TGTGCCAGCAGCCAAGAGTTCTTACTAGCGGGAGTGGTCGGGGAGCTGTTTTTT. Protein product: CASSQEFLLAGVVGELFF.

This chain uses TRBV12-3 or TRBV12-4 with TRBJ2-2; D may be TRBD1 (6 bases). CDR3 length equals 12 residues. The V end was cut by 7 bases, the J end by 5 bases, with 8 bases between. CDR3 coding DNA: TGTGCCAGCACCCAGGGGACCGGGGAGCTGTTTTTT. Amino acids: CASTQGTGELFF.

The CDR3 coding sequence is TGTGCCAGCAGCAACTCCGGGACAGGGTACGAAAAACTGTTTTTT. It is translated as CASSNSGTGYEKLFF. V usage is TRBV7-8 and J usage is TRBJ1-4; TRBD1 aligns across 9 bases. The junction had 9 bases not matched to a gene; V was cut back by 5 bases and J by 8 bases. There are 15 residues in the CDR3. In germline, CDR1 is SGHVS, CDR2 FQNEAQ.

This clone has just a few counts. The gene calls are TRBV15 and TRBJ2-1, with 7 bases that match TRBD1. Looked up from germline, CDR1 is LNHNV and CDR2 is YYDKDF (reference sequence). The trim removed 1 base at V and 9 bases at J, leaving 6 bases unmatched. The CDR3 consists of 14 residues. As DNA, the CDR3 is TGTGCCACCAGCAGAGGAGGGGGCTACGGTGAGCAGTTCTTC. It encodes CATSRGGGYGEQFF. The full variable domain, with the rest looked up from reference TRBV15 and TRBJ2-1, is DAMVIQNPRYQVTQFGKPVTLSCSQTLNHNVMYWYQQKSSQAPKLLFHYYDKDFNNEADTPDNFQSRRPNTSFCFLDIRSPGLGDTAMYLCATSRGGGYGEQFFGPGTRLTVL.

On this clone itself: Other nucleotide sequences in the sample specify the same CDR3. The gene calls are TRBV6-5 and TRBJ1-2; 10 nucleotides agree with TRBD1. V shed 2 bases, J shed 4 bases, and the junction held 4 bases outside the gene matches. CDR3 size: 15 residues. Germline V gene data show CDR1 as MNHEY and CDR2 as SVGAGI. The CDR3 DNA reads TGTGCCAGCAGTTACAGGGACAGGGGAAGCTATGGCTACACCTTC. This gives the protein CASSYRDRGSYGYTF.

V gene TRBV21-1 combines with J gene TRBJ1-4; the table's D call, TRBD1, was not checked against the DNA. TRBV21-1 is assigned pseudogene status. The CDR3 covers 14 residues. This CDR3 is CVRAAGTGNEKLFF. In DNA, the CDR3 is TGTGTTAGGGCTGCCGGGACAGGGAATGAAAAACTGTTTTTT.

The chain recombines TRBV19 with TRBJ1-5; the D is unclear. CDR1 and CDR2 (germline): LNHDA, SQIVND (reference sequence). V was shortened by 6 bases and J by 0 bases, with 12 bases between the two germline ends. The CDR3 has 15 residues. The CDR3 loop reads CASSRREDSNQPQHF. The CDR3 region has the DNA TGTGCCAGTAGCCGAAGGGAGGATAGCAATCAGCCCCAGCATTTT.

The chain combines TRBV5-1 with TRBJ2-5, with 8 bases lining up with TRBD2. V gave up 4 bases and J gave up 2 bases; unmatched junction bases: 7. Germline-derived CDR1 and CDR2 are SGHRS and YFSETQ. This CDR3 region has 15 residues. In DNA form, the CDR3 reads TGCGCCAGCAGCGTCGGCGGCGGGAGGCAAGAGACCCAGTACTTC. This codes for CASSVGGGRQETQYF.

This chain links TRBV11-3 with TRBJ2-5, with 10 bases matching TRBD1. After removal of 1 base from V and 5 bases from J, the junction contained 7 bases not matched to a gene. There are 16 residues in the CDR3. Germline loops: CDR1 SGHNT, CDR2 YENEEA. This chain's CDR3 is CASSLGLDRGLETQYF. In nucleotides, the CDR3 is TGTGCCAGCAGCTTAGGGTTGGACAGGGGGTTGGAGACCCAGTACTTC.

This clone appeared a few times. This chain links TRBV5-1 with TRBJ1-2, with 10 bases fitting TRBD1. Trimming at V came to 0 bases and at J to 6 bases, leaving 8 bases not matched to a gene. Per germline, CDR1 SGHRS and CDR2 YFSETQ. This CDR3 is 16 amino acids long. This CDR3 reads CASSLAAWDRGDGYTF. In DNA, the CDR3 is TGCGCCAGCAGCTTGGCCGCATGGGACAGGGGCGATGGCTACACCTTC.

Comment on this clone: The junction differs from germline at one of its ends, possibly a read error. The chain employs TRBV6-1 and TRBJ2-7; 8 bases are shared with TRBD1. This CDR3 has 11 residues. Germline CDR1 MNHNS, CDR2 SASEGT. The CDR3 DNA follows: TGTGCCAGCAGTGATGGAGGCAGGGGGCTCTTC. Translated, it gives CASSDGGRGLF.

The rearrangement joins TRBV9 to TRBJ1-3; D is unclear. This CDR3 is 15 amino acids long. In germline, CDR1 is SGDLS, CDR2 YYNGEE. V dropped 4 bases and J dropped 4 bases, with 15 bases sitting between them. CDR3 nucleotide sequence: TGTGCCAGCAGCCCTCTGGGAGGGTTGGGAAACACCATATATTTT. Protein sequence: CASSPLGGLGNTIYF.

This rearrangement joins TRBV19 to TRBJ2-5; tentatively, D is TRBD2 (7 bases). The CDR3 loop spans 14 amino acids. V gave up 3 bases and J gave up 2 bases, with 10 bases separating them. Per the germline V gene, CDR1 is LNHDA and CDR2 is SQIVND (reference sequence). The CDR3 protein is CASSMGGQQETQYF. CDR3 nucleotide sequence: TGTGCCAGTAGTATGGGGGGGCAGCAAGAGACCCAGTACTTC.

The V call is TRBV3-1 (or the pseudogene TRBV3-2), the J call TRBJ1-4; the D gene is possibly TRBD1 (5 bases). Germline assignment: CDR1 LGHDT and CDR2 YNNKEL (reference sequence). This CDR3 is 13 amino acids long. Trimming removed 2 bases from V and 16 bases from J, with 17 bases in between. CDR3 DNA: TGTGCCAGCAGCCAAACGGGGGGGGTAAGAAAGTTTTTT. This translates into CASSQTGGVRKFF.

The chain is built from TRBV19 and TRBJ2-3; 7 bases map to TRBD2. Germline V gives CDR1 LNHDA, CDR2 SQIVND (reference sequence). V was clipped by 3 bases and J by 5 bases; unmatched bases: 5. The CDR3 consists of 14 residues. The CDR3 spells CASSMRGGKDTQYF. Written as DNA, the CDR3 is TGTGCCAGTAGTATGCGCGGGGGAAAAGATACGCAGTATTTT.